This TCR beta chain was obtained from a study of response to subunit inactivated influenza vaccine. Study-wide findings and caveats: The study's authors posited that every seasonal influenza vaccination enlists few new T cells.

TCRdb processed the RT-PCR reads anew with MiXCR; each CDR3 protein has one entry. The repertoire has around 750,000 distinct CDR3 sequences, around 21% of them found once; the top ten carry 10%. CDR3 length: 15 amino acids. Germline CDR1 reads SSHAT; CDR2 reads FNYEAQ (reference sequence). After removal of 5 bases from V and 5 bases from J, the junction contained 8 bases not matched to a gene. In its sample, this clonotype was seen many times. Its antigen is not identified. Sequenced here: PBMCs from blood, sampled about 5 days after vaccination. The genes are TRBV7-7 and TRBJ2-2, with 7 bases that match TRBD1. This clonotype originated in a man aged 45-60 years who received an inactivated influenza vaccine. The CDR3, as DNA: TGTGCCAGCAGCCCGGGACAGCCAGGGACCGGGGAGCTGTTTTTT. It specifies CASSPGQPGTGELFF.